These 23 T cell receptor beta chains originate from one sample sequenced in a study of OX40 agonist ivuxolimab in advanced cancers. Clones were sequenced by immunoSEQ multiplex PCR, and TCRdb holds only the in-frame ones, with some missing. The data contain tens of thousands of clones, around 94% of them seen just once; the ten biggest clones take up around 9.6%. The sequences come from CD4+ or CD8+ T cells sorted from blood, collected in a trial of the OX40 agonist ivuxolimab. The receptors stem from an adult with an advanced solid tumor such as melanoma, head and neck, liver or kidney cancer.

The J gene is TRBJ1-1, the V gene TRBV19; 7 bases agree with TRBD1. Per the germline V gene, CDR1 is LNHDA and CDR2 is SQIVND (reference sequence). CDR3 length: 15 residues. V shed 8 bases, J shed 6 bases, and the junction held 15 bases outside the gene matches. CDR3 residues: CASQTGYTDRPEAFF. CDR3 bases: TGTGCCAGTCAGACAGGGTACACGGATAGACCTGAAGCTTTCTTT.

This clone came up a few times. J is TRBJ1-2 and V is TRBV7-9; D may be TRBD1 (5 bases). This CDR3 has 16 amino acids. Germline V lookup: CDR1 SEHNR, CDR2 FQNEAQ (reference sequence). V shed 5 bases and J shed 2 bases, with 18 bases lying between them. The CDR3 protein is CASSAMMTDRNYGYTF. CDR3 coding DNA: TGTGCCAGCAGCGCTATGATGACAGACCGAAACTATGGCTACACCTTC.

CDR3 coding DNA: TGCGCCAGCAGCCAAGATGTAGACTTACTAAACGATGGCTACACCTTC. Translated, it gives CASSQDVDLLNDGYTF. This chain uses TRBV4-3 with TRBJ1-2; no definite D call. Trimming shortened V by 0 bases and J by 6 bases, and 17 bases separated the two germline ends. Germline CDR1 and CDR2: LGHNA and YSLEER. The CDR3 runs 16 residues.

This sequence joins TRBV29-1 and TRBJ2-7, with D possibly TRBD1 on 6 matching bases. Germline values: CDR1 SQVTM, CDR2 ANQGSEA. There are 13 residues in the CDR3. V dropped 3 bases and J dropped 2 bases, with 11 bases sitting between them. The CDR3 bases are TGCAGCGTTGAGGCAGGGGTGGCCTACGAGCAGTACTTC. It codes for CSVEAGVAYEQYF.

The chain couples TRBV30 to TRBJ2-5, with a weak D call TRBD1 (6 bases). V lost 4 bases to trimming and J lost 5 bases, with 8 bases between them. The germline gives CDR1 GTSNPN, CDR2 SVGIG (reference sequence). The CDR3 runs to 11 residues. The CDR3 nucleotides read TGTGCCTGGACCCAGGGGGAGACCCAGTACTTC. Amino acid sequence: CAWTQGETQYF.

The CDR3 loop reads CASSDGTGAYGYTF. CDR3 nucleotide sequence: TGTGCCAGCAGTGACGGGACAGGGGCCTATGGCTACACCTTC. This chain uses TRBV6-4 with TRBJ1-2; 10 bases align to TRBD1. The CDR3 has 14 amino acids. Germline V CDR1 and CDR2: MRHNA, SNTAGT. V shed 2 bases, J shed 4 bases, and the junction held 1 base outside the gene matches.

The chain employs TRBV28 and TRBJ1-1; D not resolved. Germline CDR1 is MDHEN and CDR2 is SYDVKM. With 7 bases removed from V and 5 bases from J, the gap between germline ends came to 11 bases. This CDR3 region has 12 residues. CDR3 in amino acids: CASKDTGTEAFF. The CDR3 DNA reads TGTGCCAGCAAAGACACTGGTACTGAAGCTTTCTTT. Drawing the rest from reference TRBV28 and TRBJ1-1, the complete variable domain is DVKVTQSSRYLVKRTGEKVFLECVQDMDHENMFWYRQDPGLGLRLIYFSYDVKMKEKGDIPEGYSVSREKKERFSLILESASTNQTSMYLCASKDTGTEAFFGQGTRLTVV.

The rearrangement links TRBV7-9 to TRBJ2-3; D possibly corresponds to TRBD1 (5 bases). The germline V gene encodes CDR1 SEHNR and CDR2 FQNEAQ (reference sequence). V lost 5 bases, J lost 0 bases, and 9 bases lay in between. This CDR3 is 14 amino acids long. The CDR3 region has the DNA TGTGCCAGCAGCCCCGGACAAAGCACAGATACGCAGTATTTT. Translated, it gives CASSPGQSTDTQYF.

The chain links TRBV4-3 to TRBJ1-3; D not certain. The CDR3 sequence is 16 residues long. V was shortened by 0 bases and J by 0 bases, with 9 bases between the two germline ends. Germline CDR1 and CDR2: LGHNA and YSLEER. In DNA form, the CDR3 reads TGCGCCAGCAGCCAAGATAAGGGAAACTCTGGAAACACCATATATTTT. This codes for CASSQDKGNSGNTIYF.

The V call is TRBV27, the J call TRBJ2-7; D possibly corresponds to TRBD1 (5 bases). The CDR3 runs 11 residues. With 4 bases removed from V and 12 bases from J, the gap between germline ends came to 13 bases. Germline-derived CDR1 and CDR2 are MNHEY and SMNVEV (reference sequence). CDR3 sequence: CASSSQGNPYF. For the CDR3, the DNA is TGTGCCAGCAGTTCCCAGGGAAATCCGTACTTC.

The rearrangement joins TRBV25-1 to TRBJ2-3; maybe TRBD1 (5 bases). Germline lookup yields CDR1 MGHDK and CDR2 SYGVNS. This CDR3 is 15 amino acids long. V dropped 2 bases and J dropped 2 bases, with 11 bases sitting between them. CDR3 protein: CASSERGGYTDTQYF. The CDR3 bases are TGTGCCAGCAGTGAAAGGGGCGGATACACAGATACGCAGTATTTT.

This sequence joins TRBV19 and TRBJ2-7; 11 positions agree with TRBD2. The trim removed 3 bases at V and 3 bases at J, leaving 1 base unmatched. CDR3 length equals 14 residues. CDR1 LNHDA and CDR2 SQIVND come from the germline V gene (reference sequence). The CDR3 region has the DNA TGTGCCAGTAGTATTAGCGGGAGGGACTACGAGCAGTACTTC. This codes for CASSISGRDYEQYF. The variable domain in full, with the rest retrieved from reference TRBV19 and TRBJ2-7, is DGGITQSPKYLFRKEGQNVTLSCEQNLNHDAMYWYRQDPGQGLRLIYYSQIVNDFQKGDIAEGYSVSREKKESFPLTVTSAQKNPTAFYLCASSISGRDYEQYFGPGTRLTVT.

This chain connects TRBV7-2 to TRBJ1-1; D unclear. The CDR3 runs 14 residues. Germline CDR1 and CDR2: SGHTA and FQGNSA. V lost 0 bases and J lost 3, with 8 bases in between. In nucleotides, the CDR3 is TGTGCCAGCAGCTTAGCGTTCGTGGACACTGAAGCTTTCTTT. Protein product: CASSLAFVDTEAFF. The whole variable domain, filled in from reference TRBV7-2 and TRBJ1-1, reads GAGVSQSPSNKVTEKGKDVELRCDPISGHTALYWYRQSLGQGLEFLIYFQGNSAPDKSGLPSDRFSAERTGGSVSTLTIQRTQQEDSAVYLCASSLAFVDTEAFFGQGTRLTVV.

The chain links TRBV28 to TRBJ2-7; the D gene is possibly TRBD2 (5 bases). Germline V gene lookup returns CDR1 MDHEN and CDR2 SYDVKM. The CDR3 totals 14 residues. V lost 4 bases to trimming and J lost 4 bases, with 14 bases between them. The CDR3 DNA sequence: TGTGCCAGCAGTTGGCGAGGGCCCGCGTACGAGCAGTACTTC. Its translation is CASSWRGPAYEQYF.

This clone was seen only once. The chain uses TRBV6-1 and TRBJ1-1, with D uncertain. CDR1 and CDR2 (germline): MNHNS, SASEGT. V lost 0 bases to trimming and J lost 5 bases, with 10 bases between them. This CDR3 has 14 residues. The CDR3 loop is CASSEAGLSTEAFF. Here the CDR3 DNA reads TGTGCCAGCAGTGAAGCAGGGCTGTCGACTGAAGCTTTCTTT.

This rearrangement joins TRBV5-1 to TRBJ1-1; the D gene is possibly TRBD1 (5 bases). This CDR3 comprises 14 residues. Trimming pared 0 bases from V and 4 bases from J, leaving 10 bases between. Per germline, CDR1 SGHRS and CDR2 YFSETQ. DNA for the CDR3: TGCGCCAGCAGCTTGGAAGGAGGGGTCACTGAAGCTTTCTTT. It yields the protein CASSLEGGVTEAFF.

V is TRBV5-8 and J is TRBJ2-7; D is uncertain. The ends were cut back, 0 bases at V and 2 bases at J, with 12 bases in the middle. The CDR3 contains 15 residues. Germline V CDR1 and CDR2: SGHTS, YDEGEE. The CDR3 DNA follows: TGTGCCAGCAGCTTGGCCTTAGACTGGCCCTACGAGCAGTACTTC. It is translated as CASSLALDWPYEQYF.

The V call is TRBV27, the J call TRBJ2-7, with TRBD2 matching over 12 bases. The CDR3 consists of 17 residues. The junction had 12 bases not matched to a gene; V was cut back by 5 bases and J by 4 bases. Germline V CDR1 and CDR2: MNHEY, SMNVEV (reference sequence). This chain's CDR3 is CASSPLLSSGRAYEQYF. Here the CDR3 DNA reads TGTGCCAGCAGTCCACTCCTCTCTAGCGGGAGGGCTTACGAGCAGTACTTC.

CDR3 sequence reads: CASILVISNQPQHF. CDR3 DNA sequence: TGTGCCAGCATCCTGGTCATTAGCAATCAGCCCCAGCATTTT. This rearrangement joins TRBV5-8 to TRBJ1-5; D ambiguous. V was trimmed by 6 bases and J by 0 bases, leaving 10 bases between them. Germline CDR1 is SGHTS and CDR2 is YDEGEE. The CDR3 runs to 14 residues.

The J gene is TRBJ1-3, the V gene TRBV2; the match to TRBD1 covers 7 bases. Germline loops: CDR1 SNHLY, CDR2 FYNNEI. The CDR3 covers 15 residues. Trimming cost V 5 bases and J 0 bases; bases outside gene matches: 4. Here the CDR3 reads CASSLWDSSGNTIYF. The DNA for the CDR3 is TGTGCCAGCAGTCTCTGGGACAGCTCTGGAAACACCATATATTTT.

The chain carries TRBV18 and TRBJ2-1, with D maybe TRBD1 (5 bases). Germline V gene data show CDR1 as KGHSH and CDR2 as LQKENI. The CDR3 is made up of 15 amino acids. Between the trimmed V and J ends, which lost 0 bases and 9 bases, there was a span of 15 bases. Here the CDR3 reads CASSPPTALISEQFF. For the CDR3, the DNA is TGTGCCAGCTCACCACCGACAGCTTTAATAAGTGAGCAGTTCTTC.

Remarks on this clone: Possible read error: a much larger clone is one base away. The chain links TRBV6-1 to TRBJ1-5, with D perhaps matching TRBD1 (5 bases). CDR3 length: 15 amino acids. The V and J ends lost 2 bases and 2 bases respectively, with 10 bases between them. The germline CDR1 and CDR2 sequences are MNHNS and SASEGT. CDR3: CASSEWRGGNQPQHF. CDR3 sequence (DNA): TGTGCCAGCAGTGAATGGAGAGGGGGCAATCAGCCCCAGCATTTT.

This clone has a single count. The chain couples TRBV27 to TRBJ1-1; possibly TRBD1 for D (6 bases). Trimming pared 1 base from V and 4 bases from J, leaving 13 bases between. Germline-derived CDR1 and CDR2 are MNHEY and SMNVEV (reference sequence). This CDR3 region has 15 residues. The DNA of the CDR3 is TGTGCCAGCAGTTTATTCAGGGGCGGGGGCACTGAAGCTTTCTTT. This encodes CASSLFRGGGTEAFF.